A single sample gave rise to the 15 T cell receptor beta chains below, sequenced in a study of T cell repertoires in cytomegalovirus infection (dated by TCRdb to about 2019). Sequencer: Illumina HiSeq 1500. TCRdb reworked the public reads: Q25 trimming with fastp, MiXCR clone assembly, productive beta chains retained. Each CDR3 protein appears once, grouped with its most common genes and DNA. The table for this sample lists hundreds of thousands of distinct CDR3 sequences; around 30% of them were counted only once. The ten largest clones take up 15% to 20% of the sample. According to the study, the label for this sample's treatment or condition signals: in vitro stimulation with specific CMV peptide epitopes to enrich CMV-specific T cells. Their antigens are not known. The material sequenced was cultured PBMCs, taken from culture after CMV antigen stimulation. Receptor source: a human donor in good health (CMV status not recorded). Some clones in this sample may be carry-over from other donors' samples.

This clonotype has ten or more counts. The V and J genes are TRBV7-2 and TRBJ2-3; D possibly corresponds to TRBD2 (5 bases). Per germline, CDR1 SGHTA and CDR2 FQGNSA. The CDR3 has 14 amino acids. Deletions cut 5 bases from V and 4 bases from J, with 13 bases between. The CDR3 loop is CASSASEDPDTQYF. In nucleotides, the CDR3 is TGTGCCAGCAGCGCCTCGGAGGACCCAGATACGCAGTATTTT.

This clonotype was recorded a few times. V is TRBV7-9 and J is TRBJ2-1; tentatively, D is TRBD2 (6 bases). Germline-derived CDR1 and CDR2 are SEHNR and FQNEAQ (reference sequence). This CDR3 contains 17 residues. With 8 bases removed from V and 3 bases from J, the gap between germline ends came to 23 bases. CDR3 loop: CASHPPASAPNYNEQFF. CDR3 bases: TGTGCCAGCCATCCCCCGGCTAGCGCCCCGAACTACAATGAGCAGTTCTTC.

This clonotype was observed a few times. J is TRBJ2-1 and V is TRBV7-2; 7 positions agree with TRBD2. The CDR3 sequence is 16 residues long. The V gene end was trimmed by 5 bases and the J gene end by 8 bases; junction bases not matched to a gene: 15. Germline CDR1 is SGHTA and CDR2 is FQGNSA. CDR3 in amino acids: CASSPRARGRFDEQFF. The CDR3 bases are TGTGCCAGCAGCCCGAGGGCCCGCGGGAGATTCGATGAGCAGTTCTTC.

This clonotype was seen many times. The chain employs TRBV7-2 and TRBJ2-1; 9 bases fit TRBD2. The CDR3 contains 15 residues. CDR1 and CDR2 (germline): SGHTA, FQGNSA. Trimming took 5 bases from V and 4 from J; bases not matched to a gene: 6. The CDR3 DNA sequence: TGTGCCAGCAGCCCTCGGCTAGCGGGGTACAATGAGCAGTTCTTC. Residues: CASSPRLAGYNEQFF.

This chain's CDR3 is CASSELYEQYF. In DNA form, the CDR3 reads TGTGCCAGCAGTGAACTCTACGAGCAGTACTTC. The chain joins TRBV6-1 to TRBJ2-7; D is uncertain. The V and J ends lost 2 bases and 3 bases respectively, with 2 bases between them. This CDR3 spans 11 amino acids. CDR1 is MNHNS and CDR2 is SASEGT in the germline V gene.

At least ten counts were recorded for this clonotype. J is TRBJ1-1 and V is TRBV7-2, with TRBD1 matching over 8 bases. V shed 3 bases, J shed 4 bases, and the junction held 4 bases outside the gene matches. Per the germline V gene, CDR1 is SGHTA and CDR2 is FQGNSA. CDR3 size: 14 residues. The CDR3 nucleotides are TGTGCCAGCAGCTTGGTCACAGGGGGCACTGAAGCTTTCTTT. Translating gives CASSLVTGGTEAFF.

The CDR3 sequence: CASRGNEKLFF. The CDR3 nucleotides read TGTGCCTCGAGAGGTAATGAAAAACTGTTTTTT. The rearrangement links TRBV10-3 to TRBJ1-4; D gene unclear. CDR3 length: 11 residues. Trimming cost V 11 bases and J 4 bases, with 8 bases left between them. The germline CDR1 and CDR2 sequences are ENHRY and SYGVKD.

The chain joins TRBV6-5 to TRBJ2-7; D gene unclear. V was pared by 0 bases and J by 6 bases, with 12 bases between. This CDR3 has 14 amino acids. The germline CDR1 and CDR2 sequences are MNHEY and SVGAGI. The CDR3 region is CASSYSGRPIEQYF. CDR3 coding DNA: TGTGCCAGCAGTTACTCAGGGCGCCCTATCGAGCAGTACTTC.

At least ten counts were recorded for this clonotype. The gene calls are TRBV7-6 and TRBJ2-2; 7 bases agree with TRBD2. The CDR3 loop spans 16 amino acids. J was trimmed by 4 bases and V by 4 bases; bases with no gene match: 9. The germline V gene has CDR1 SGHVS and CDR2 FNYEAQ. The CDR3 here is CASSSRLAGSTGELFF. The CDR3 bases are TGTGCCAGCAGCTCGAGACTAGCAGGGAGCACCGGGGAGCTGTTTTTT.

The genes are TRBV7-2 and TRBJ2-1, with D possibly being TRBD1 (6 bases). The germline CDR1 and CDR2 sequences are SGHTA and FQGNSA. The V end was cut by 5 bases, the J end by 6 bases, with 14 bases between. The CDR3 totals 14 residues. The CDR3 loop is CASSPGTFANEQFF. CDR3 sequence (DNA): TGTGCCAGCAGCCCTGGGACATTCGCCAATGAGCAGTTCTTC.

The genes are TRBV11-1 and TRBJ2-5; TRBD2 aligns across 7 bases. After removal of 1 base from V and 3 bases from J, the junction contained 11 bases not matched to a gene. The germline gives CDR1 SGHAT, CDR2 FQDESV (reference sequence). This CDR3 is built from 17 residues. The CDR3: CASSLVRFSSGEETQYF. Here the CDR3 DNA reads TGTGCCAGCAGCTTAGTCCGATTCTCCAGCGGGGAAGAGACCCAGTACTTC.

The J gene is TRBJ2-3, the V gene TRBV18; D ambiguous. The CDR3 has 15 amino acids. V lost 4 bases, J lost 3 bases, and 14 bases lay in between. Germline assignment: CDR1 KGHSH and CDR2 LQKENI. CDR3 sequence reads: CASSRATQETDTQYF. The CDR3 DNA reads TGTGCCAGCTCACGAGCTACCCAGGAGACAGATACGCAGTATTTT.

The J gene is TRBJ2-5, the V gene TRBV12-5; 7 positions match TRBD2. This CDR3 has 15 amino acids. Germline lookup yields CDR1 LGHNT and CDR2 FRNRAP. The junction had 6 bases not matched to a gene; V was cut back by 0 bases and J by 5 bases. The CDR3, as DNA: TGTGCTAGTGGTTTGGTATCGGGGGGAGAGGAGACCCAGTACTTC. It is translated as CASGLVSGGEETQYF.

The CDR3 DNA reads TGTGCCAGCAGTCGAGAGGGGGGCTGGGGAGATACGCAGTATTTT. This sequence encodes CASSREGGWGDTQYF. The chain carries TRBV12-3 or TRBV12-4 and TRBJ2-3, with D perhaps matching TRBD1 or TRBD2 (6 bases each). Trimming removed 5 bases at V and 5 bases at J, with 17 bases between. This CDR3 spans 15 amino acids.

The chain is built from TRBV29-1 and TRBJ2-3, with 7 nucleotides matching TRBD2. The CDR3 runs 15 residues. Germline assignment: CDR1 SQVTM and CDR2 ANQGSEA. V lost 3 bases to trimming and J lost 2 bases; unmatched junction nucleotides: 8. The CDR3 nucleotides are TGCAGCGTTGAGGGAGGGGCGAGATCCACAGATACGCAGTATTTT. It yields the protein CSVEGGARSTDTQYF.